A selection of T cell receptor beta chains follows, all from one sample in a study of blood T cells in healthy people across ages. TCRdb used MiXCR to reprocess the 5' RACE reads, holding one entry per CDR3 protein. This table holds 850,000 to 1,000,000 distinct CDR3 sequences, roughly half found once. The sample comprised blood. These receptors were obtained from a woman aged 60-75 years in good health. The CDR3 runs from the conserved cysteine through the conserved F or W. The D gene is left open where the match is weak. Where a row states a size, it is once, few, many or the class of an expanded clone; other rows omit it.

>TRBV6-4|TRBJ2-1|TRBD1|-
CASSAFPGQGLYEQFF
>TRBV29-1|TRBJ2-1|TRBD1|few
CSVEGWDSPYNEQFF
>TRBV4-2|TRBJ2-1|TRBD2|-
CASSQDVSGGLDEQFF
>TRBV7-2|TRBJ2-5|-|once
CVSIGGGQETQYF
>TRBV21-1|-|-|-
CASSNSGGILLAYEQYF
>TRBV6-5|TRBJ1-5|-|-
CASSYRPNQPQHF
>TRBV20-1|TRBJ2-1|TRBD1|-
CSASRHRGLNEQFF
>TRBV20-1|TRBJ2-3|-|-
CSASPLPRALSTDTQYF
>TRBV7-9|TRBJ1-4|-|-
CASSSAGGWEKLFF
>TRBV20-1|TRBJ1-1|TRBD1|few
CSASKGQKAFF
>TRBV12-3/TRBV12-4|TRBJ1-5|TRBD1|-
CASRPGQNQPQHF
>TRBV12-3/TRBV12-4|-|-|-
CASSRLRAAGETQYF
>TRBV27|TRBJ2-5|-|few
CASSVDGRGTQYF
>TRBV30|TRBJ2-7|TRBD2|few
CAWSPPRTSYEQYF
>TRBV5-1|TRBJ1-5|-|-
CASSSWSGYNEPQHF
>TRBV7-2|TRBJ2-7|-|few
CASSSAGVQYF
>TRBV18|TRBJ2-7|-|once
CASSPVGTNSYEQYF
>TRBV6-5|TRBJ2-3|TRBD2|few
CASSYSRLAGDTQYF
>TRBV20-1|TRBJ2-1|-|few
CSAIGADGMEQFF
>TRBV7-9|TRBJ2-7|-|few
CASSFSYSYEQYF
>TRBV29-1|TRBJ2-5|-|-
CSVSTGVRQGEQYF
>TRBV3-1|TRBJ2-5|TRBD2|-
CASSQTAGGREETQYF
>TRBV7-9|TRBJ2-5|TRBD1|-
CASSSRTGGNEQYF
>TRBV4-3|TRBJ1-1|-|-
CASSQDPVMNTEAFF
>TRBV18|TRBJ2-7|TRBD1|-
CASSPSIRGQFYEQYF
>TRBV20-1|TRBJ2-6|-|-
CSARESAYSYSGANVLTF
>TRBV4-1|TRBJ2-1|-|-
CASSQADPRSYNEQFF
>TRBV27|TRBJ2-3|TRBD2|-
CASSRLAGAMTDTQYF
>TRBV7-9|TRBJ2-1|TRBD2|few
CAAPQGSSGRAANEQFF
>TRBV29-1|TRBJ2-3|-|-
CSASNFNTPSTDTQYF